This passage covers 11 T cell receptor beta chains from one sample sequenced in a study of cytomegalovirus exposure and HLA in healthy donors. 13 Jbeta primers and 60 Vbeta primers were used for the PCR. The assay was immunoSEQ multiplex PCR, and TCRdb's table has in-frame clones only and misses some. The table has about 94,000 clones, roughly 79% seen once. The specimen sequenced was PBMCs. Receptors were obtained from a woman aged 40 to 55 in good health and CMV-seronegative.

The V gene is TRBV6-5, the J gene TRBJ1-3; D not certain. The CDR3 covers 14 residues. The ends were cut back, 6 bases at V and 1 base at J, with 10 bases in the middle. Germline V gives CDR1 MNHEY, CDR2 SVGAGI. The CDR3 DNA sequence: TGTGCCAGCAGACTGACACGTTCTGGAAACACCATATATTTT. Residues: CASRLTRSGNTIYF.

V and J are TRBV5-4 and TRBJ2-7; D is perhaps TRBD1 (5 bases). V was trimmed by 9 bases and J by 4 bases, leaving 26 bases between them. The V gene's germline CDR1 is SGHNT and CDR2 YYREEE (reference sequence). This CDR3 has 16 amino acids. The CDR3 loop is CATSDRNSIPNYEQYF. CDR3 sequence (DNA): TGTGCCACTTCCGACAGAAACTCGATCCCAAATTACGAGCAGTACTTC. The full variable domain, its missing parts supplied by reference TRBV5-4 and TRBJ2-7, is ETGVTQSPTHLIKTRGQQVTLRCSSQSGHNTVSWYQQALGQGPQFIFQYYREEENGRGNFPPRFSGLQFPNYSSELNVNALELDDSALYLCATSDRNSIPNYEQYFGPGTRLTVT.

This clone was detected a few times. This rearrangement joins TRBV13 to TRBJ2-1; perhaps TRBD1 as D (5 bases). The germline CDR1 and CDR2 sequences are PRHDT and FYEKMQ (reference sequence). This CDR3 has 15 amino acids. The V end was cut by 7 bases, the J end by 2 bases, with 15 bases between. As DNA, the CDR3 is TGTGCCAGCACCCTGGTGGGGCCCCCCTACAATGAGCAGTTCTTC. Protein sequence: CASTLVGPPYNEQFF.

V usage is TRBV25-1 and J usage is TRBJ1-1; D gene ambiguous. This CDR3 has 14 amino acids. V was cut by 2 bases and J by 0 bases, with 7 bases left in between. Germline V gene lookup returns CDR1 MGHDK and CDR2 SYGVNS. The CDR3 reads CASSEQNMNTEAFF. The CDR3 region has the DNA TGTGCCAGCAGTGAACAGAACATGAACACTGAAGCTTTCTTT.

The chain carries TRBV7-6 and TRBJ1-1; a weak D match, TRBD1 (5 bases). V lost 1 base to trimming and J lost 6 bases, with 15 bases between them. Germline CDR1 and CDR2: SGHVS and FNYEAQ. This CDR3 contains 15 residues. The CDR3 loop is CASSLEAGSFAEAFF. CDR3 DNA: TGTGCCAGCAGCTTAGAGGCAGGGTCGTTTGCTGAAGCTTTCTTT. The full variable domain, with the rest looked up from reference TRBV7-6 and TRBJ1-1, is GAGVSQSPRYKVTKRGQDVALRCDPISGHVSLYWYRQALGQGPEFLTYFNYEAQQDKSGLPNDRFSAERPEGSISTLTIQRTEQRDSAMYRCASSLEAGSFAEAFFGQGTRLTVV.

The chain uses TRBV4-3 and TRBJ2-2; D gene unclear. CDR3 length equals 13 residues. The V gene's germline CDR1 is LGHNA and CDR2 YSLEER. V dropped 1 base and J dropped 3 bases, with 3 bases sitting between them. Written as DNA, the CDR3 is TGCGCCAGCAGCCAAGTATACACCGGGGAGCTGTTTTTT. Translated, it gives CASSQVYTGELFF.

V gene TRBV2 combines with J gene TRBJ1-5; D is possibly TRBD1 (5 bases). CDR1 and CDR2 (germline): SNHLY, FYNNEI. V was cut by 2 bases and J by 7 bases, with 15 bases left in between. This CDR3 contains 15 residues. In nucleotides, the CDR3 is TGTGCCAGCAGTGAAATTTATCAGGGTGAACAGCCCCAGCATTTT. It specifies CASSEIYQGEQPQHF.

The CDR3 nucleotides read TGTGCCAGCAGCGAGCCCTTAGCGGGGGCCCCAGGGGAGCAGTTCTTC. This codes for CASSEPLAGAPGEQFF. This chain links TRBV9 with TRBJ2-1; TRBD2 matches 9 bases. Germline trimming cut 3 bases from V and 10 bases from J; bases unmatched to any gene: 14. Per the germline V gene, CDR1 is SGDLS and CDR2 is YYNGEE. The CDR3 is made up of 16 amino acids.

The CDR3 DNA reads as TGTGCCAGCACAGTCAGGGGACAGGGTTTGGAGCAGTACTTC. Translation: CASTVRGQGLEQYF. This chain links TRBV7-8 with TRBJ2-7; 9 bases are a match to TRBD1. The CDR3 has 14 amino acids. J gave up 7 bases and V 7 bases, and 11 bases lay outside the gene matches. From germline, CDR1 is SGHVS and CDR2 FQNEAQ.

The gene calls are TRBV29-1 and TRBJ2-5, with TRBD2 as a possible D gene (7 bases). Looked up from germline, CDR1 is SQVTM and CDR2 is ANQGSEA. Trimming took 0 bases from V and 1 from J, leaving 24 bases between them. The CDR3 length is 19 residues. The chain's CDR3 is CSVEDPQPRGGLSQETQYF. The CDR3 DNA reads as TGCAGCGTTGAAGACCCCCAACCGAGGGGGGGACTAAGCCAAGAGACCCAGTACTTC.

The chain is built from TRBV25-1 and TRBJ2-3; weak D call: TRBD1 (6 bases). Trimming cost V 6 bases and J 3 bases, with 10 bases left between them. The germline CDR1 and CDR2 sequences are MGHDK and SYGVNS. The CDR3 length is 13 residues. The CDR3 sequence is CASRETGTDTQYF. In DNA form, the CDR3 reads TGTGCCAGCAGGGAAACAGGGACAGATACGCAGTATTTT.